The clone carrying this T cell receptor beta chain came up many times. The record originates from a study of neurological immune-mediated disorders. MiXCR, applied by TCRdb to the 5' RACE reads, yields one record per CDR3 protein. The data contain 71,000 or so distinct CDR3 sequences, approximately 5% of them singletons. The CDR3 has 13 residues. Losses at the gene ends were 7 bases for V and 1 base for J; bases not matched to a gene: 3. Germline CDR1 SEHNR, CDR2 FQNEAQ (reference sequence). The gene calls are TRBV7-9 and TRBJ1-1; the match to TRBD1 covers 7 bases. This receptor was identified in a woman aged 25 to 39 with multiple sclerosis. The sequenced sample was PBMCs. For the CDR3, the DNA is TGTGCCAGCAACCACAGGGGGAACACTGAAGCTTTCTTT. Its translation: CASNHRGNTEAFF. Supplemented by reference TRBV7-9 and TRBJ1-1, the full variable domain reads DTGVSQNPRHKITKRGQNVTFRCDPISEHNRLYWYRQTLGQGPEFLTYFQNEAQLEKSRLLSDRFSAERPKGSFSTLEIQRTEQGDSAMYLCASNHRGNTEAFFGQGTRLTVV.